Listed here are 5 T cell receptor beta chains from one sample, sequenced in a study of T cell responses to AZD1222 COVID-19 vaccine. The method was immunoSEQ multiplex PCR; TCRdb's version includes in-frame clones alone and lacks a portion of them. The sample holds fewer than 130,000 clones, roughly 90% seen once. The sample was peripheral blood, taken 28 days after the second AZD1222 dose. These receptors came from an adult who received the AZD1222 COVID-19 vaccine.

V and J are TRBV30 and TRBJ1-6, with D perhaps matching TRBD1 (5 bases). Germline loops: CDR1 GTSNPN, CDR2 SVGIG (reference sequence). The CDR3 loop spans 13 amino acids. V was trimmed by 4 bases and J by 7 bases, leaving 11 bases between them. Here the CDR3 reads CAWTLQANSPLHF. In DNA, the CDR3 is TGTGCCTGGACTCTACAGGCGAATTCACCCCTCCACTTT.

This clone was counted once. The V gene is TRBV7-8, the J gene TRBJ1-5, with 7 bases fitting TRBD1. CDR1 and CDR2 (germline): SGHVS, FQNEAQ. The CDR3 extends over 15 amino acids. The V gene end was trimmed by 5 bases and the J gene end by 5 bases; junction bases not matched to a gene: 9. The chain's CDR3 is CASSPLGQVDQPQHF. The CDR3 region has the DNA TGTGCCAGCAGCCCATTAGGACAGGTAGATCAGCCCCAGCATTTT.

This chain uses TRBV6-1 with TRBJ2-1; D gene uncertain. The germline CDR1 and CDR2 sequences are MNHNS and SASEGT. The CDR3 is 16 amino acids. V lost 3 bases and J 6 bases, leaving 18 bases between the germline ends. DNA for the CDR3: TGTGCCAGCAGTGATACCAGACTCCTTTACAGCAATGAGCAGTTCTTC. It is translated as CASSDTRLLYSNEQFF.

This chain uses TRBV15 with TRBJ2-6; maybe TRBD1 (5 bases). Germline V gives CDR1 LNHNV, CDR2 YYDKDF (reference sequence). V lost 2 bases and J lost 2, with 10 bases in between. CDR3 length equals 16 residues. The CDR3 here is CATSRTRVAGANVLTF. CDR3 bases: TGTGCCACCAGCAGAACCAGGGTTGCTGGGGCCAACGTCCTGACTTTC.

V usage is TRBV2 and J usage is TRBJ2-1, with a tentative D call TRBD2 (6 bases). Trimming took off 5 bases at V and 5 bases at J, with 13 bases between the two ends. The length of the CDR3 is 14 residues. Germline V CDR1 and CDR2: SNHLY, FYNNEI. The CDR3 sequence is CASSRDSPHNEQFF. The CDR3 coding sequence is TGTGCCAGCAGTCGGGACTCCCCCCACAATGAGCAGTTCTTC.